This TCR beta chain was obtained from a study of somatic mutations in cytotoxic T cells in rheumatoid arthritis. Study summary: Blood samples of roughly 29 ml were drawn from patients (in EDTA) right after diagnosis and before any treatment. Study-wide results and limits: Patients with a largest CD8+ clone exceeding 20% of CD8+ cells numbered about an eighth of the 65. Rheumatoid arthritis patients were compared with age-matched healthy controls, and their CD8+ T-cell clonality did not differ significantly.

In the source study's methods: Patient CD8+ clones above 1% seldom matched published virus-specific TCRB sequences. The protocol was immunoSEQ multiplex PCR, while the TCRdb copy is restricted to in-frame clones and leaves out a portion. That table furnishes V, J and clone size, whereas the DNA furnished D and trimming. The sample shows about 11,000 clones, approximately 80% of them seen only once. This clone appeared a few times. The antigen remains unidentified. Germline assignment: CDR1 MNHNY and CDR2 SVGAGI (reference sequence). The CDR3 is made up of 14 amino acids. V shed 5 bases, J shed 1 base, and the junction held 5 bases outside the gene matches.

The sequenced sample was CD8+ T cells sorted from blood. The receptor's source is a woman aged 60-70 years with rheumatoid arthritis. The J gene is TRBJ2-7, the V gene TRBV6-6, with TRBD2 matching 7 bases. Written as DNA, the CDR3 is TGTGCCAGCAGTCCGCTAGCGGTATCCTACGAGCAGTACTTC. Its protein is CASSPLAVSYEQYF.